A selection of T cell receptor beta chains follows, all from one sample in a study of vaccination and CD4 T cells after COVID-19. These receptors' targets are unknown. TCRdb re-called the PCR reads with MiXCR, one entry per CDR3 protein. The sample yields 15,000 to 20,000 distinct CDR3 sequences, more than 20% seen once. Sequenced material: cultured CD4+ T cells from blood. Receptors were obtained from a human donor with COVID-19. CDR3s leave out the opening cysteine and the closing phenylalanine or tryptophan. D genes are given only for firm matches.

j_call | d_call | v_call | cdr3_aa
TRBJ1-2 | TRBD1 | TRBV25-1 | ASSAGQARAYT
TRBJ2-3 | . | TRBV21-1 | ASSKEGRARDTQY
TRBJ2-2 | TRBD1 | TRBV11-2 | ASSRVQGATGELF
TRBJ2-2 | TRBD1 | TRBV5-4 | ASSIRGTNTGELF
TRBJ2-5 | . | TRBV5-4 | ASSLGGVETQY
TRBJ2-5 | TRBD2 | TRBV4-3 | ASSPDTSREAQY
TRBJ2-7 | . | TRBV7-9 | ATSLGGEYEQY
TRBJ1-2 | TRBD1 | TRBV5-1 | ASRPTGVEGYT
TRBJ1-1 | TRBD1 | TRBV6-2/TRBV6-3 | ASRPTGGRLNTEAF
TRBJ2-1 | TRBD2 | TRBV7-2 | ASSRGIAGGTRGEQF
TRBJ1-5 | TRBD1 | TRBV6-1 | ASSRQGAFQPQH
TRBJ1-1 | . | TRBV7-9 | ASTKDGGNTEAF
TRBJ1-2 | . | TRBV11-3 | ASSLEGRGGNYGYT
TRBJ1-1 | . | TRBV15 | ATSRDRLGMRF
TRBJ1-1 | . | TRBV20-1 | SARVRGNGTEAF
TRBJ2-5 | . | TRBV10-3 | AISPWGETQY
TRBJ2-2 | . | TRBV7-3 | ASSQQGCTGELF
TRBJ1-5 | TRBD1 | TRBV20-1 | SARTGLSNQPQH
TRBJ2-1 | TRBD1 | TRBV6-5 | ASRYRGSNEQF
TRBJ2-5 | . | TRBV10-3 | AISDGVAQETQY
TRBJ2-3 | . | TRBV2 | ASSRTDHTDTQY
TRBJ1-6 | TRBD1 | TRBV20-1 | SAEGQGDSPLH
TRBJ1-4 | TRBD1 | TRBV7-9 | ASSRMLRDRANEKLF
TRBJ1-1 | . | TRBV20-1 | SAGGGGWTEAF
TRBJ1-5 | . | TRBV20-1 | SARDTLREGGNQPQH
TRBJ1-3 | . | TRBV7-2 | ASSLAQTRNTIY
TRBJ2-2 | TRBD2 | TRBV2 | ASSALLAGGHPGELF
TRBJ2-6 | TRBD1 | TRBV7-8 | ASSLRDRPGDSGANVLT
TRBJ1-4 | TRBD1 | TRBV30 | AWTDNRGVATNEKLF